This T cell receptor (beta chain) was found in a study of shared clonotypes between healthy human individuals. Background on the study: The donors, two women and three men, were aged 18 to 49. Study-level points and caveats: Sampling covered blood only; tissue repertoires likely differ. Only a few donors were included, so the genetic and exposure-history diversity represented was limited.

The sample holds a few counts of this clone. The antigen is unknown. The run depth of the assay was deep. The repertoire was sequenced with immunoSEQ multiplex PCR; TCRdb's copy has only in-frame clones and lacks some. The sample consists of about 1 million clones, roughly 80% of them appearing once. Sequenced input: memory CD4+ T cells sorted from blood. Stated subset: CD45RA-negative fraction. The receptor comes from a man aged 18 to 29 in good health.

This CDR3 reads CASSAVARVRGTGELFF. The CDR3 nucleotides are TGTGCCAGCAGCGCCGTCGCCAGGGTACGCGGCACCGGGGAGCTGTTTTTT. The V gene is TRBV7-2, the J gene TRBJ2-2; D is possibly TRBD1 (5 bases). The CDR3 is made up of 17 amino acids. V was cut by 5 bases and J by 4 bases, with 20 bases left in between. CDR1 and CDR2 from the germline V gene are SGHTA and FQGNSA.